This is a list of T cell receptor beta chains from one sample in a study of OX40 agonist ivuxolimab in advanced cancers. Data came from immunoSEQ multiplex PCR; TCRdb stores just in-frame clones and leaves some out. The table lists approximately 20,000 clones, around 90% of them singletons. This specimen was CD4+ or CD8+ T cells sorted from blood, taken in a trial of the OX40 agonist ivuxolimab. The receptors originated from an adult with an advanced solid tumor such as melanoma, head and neck, liver or kidney cancer. Each CDR3 is given with its conserved first and last residue. A D gene is named only where the DNA matches it firmly. The listing skips clone size in some rows; elsewhere it reads once, few, many or a size class.

clone_size j_call d_call v_call cdr3_aa
- TRBJ1-4 - TRBV11-2 CASSFRGRGANEKLFF
- TRBJ2-1 - TRBV9 CASSVVGSGHPRNEQFF
few TRBJ2-2 - TRBV6-1 CASSDFSGDTGELFF
- TRBJ2-7 - TRBV6-6 CASSYGGTYEQYF
- TRBJ2-7 - TRBV6-1 CASCRWRVYEQYF
- TRBJ1-1 - TRBV6-5 CASSYYRSLNTEAFF
- TRBJ2-5 - TRBV19 CASSIYGWQETQYF
- TRBJ1-4 - TRBV7-9 CASSISQDPLNEKLFF
- TRBJ2-7 - TRBV11-2 CASSLGAGASYEQYF
- TRBJ2-7 - TRBV4-1 CASSQAGSYEQYF
- TRBJ2-2 TRBD2 TRBV19 CASRQLAGDGTGELFF
- TRBJ1-5 TRBD1 TRBV4-1 CASSPSYTGGGQPQHF
- TRBJ2-7 TRBD1 TRBV7-8 CASSFERGQGSYEQYF
once TRBJ2-1 TRBD2 TRBV5-1 CASSRTSGDNYNEQFF
once TRBJ1-2 - TRBV5-1 CASSLAEGGNYGYTF
medium-sized TRBJ2-1 TRBD2 TRBV9 CASSGPAGGVNNEQFF
- TRBJ2-5 TRBD2 TRBV7-3 CASSAVAGQETQYF
- TRBJ1-1 TRBD1 TRBV11-2 CASSLEEQGNRGWNTEAFF
- TRBJ2-7 TRBD2 TRBV7-9 CASSLEGLVQYEQYF
once TRBJ1-6 - TRBV27 CASSLMGAPSPLHF
- TRBJ2-7 - TRBV5-6 CASSPSVAISVKQYF
once TRBJ2-7 - TRBV5-3 CASSLGVRDEQYF
- TRBJ2-7 TRBD1 TRBV5-1 CASSLGTGRGSYEQYF
- TRBJ2-3 TRBD2 TRBV4-1 CASSLRLAGATDTQYF
once TRBJ1-1 - TRBV4-2 CASTPLGGTEAFF
- TRBJ2-4 - TRBV27 CASSLSTQSAELIQYF
- TRBJ2-5 TRBD2 TRBV5-6 CASSIEGLAGVNRETQYF
- TRBJ1-2 - TRBV6-5 CAVRDRQANYGYTF